This T cell receptor (beta chain) was documented in a study of T cells expressing NK-cell markers. Study in general: Sorted T-cell subsets CD3+CD56+NKG2C+, CD3+CD56+NKG2C- and CD3+CD56-NKG2C+ were TCR beta-sequenced.

Per the germline V gene, CDR1 is MNHEY and CDR2 is SVGEGT. The length of the CDR3 is 15 residues. General study results and limits: About 1.0-8% of CD8+ T cells in a handful of donors belonged to dominant NKG2C+ clonotypes.

Regarding this clonotype: The target antigen is unknown.

5'RACE template switching with UMIs produced the TCR beta cDNA. TCRdb derives one entry per CDR3 protein from the 5' RACE reads, leaving out DNA. The sample totals roughly 430,000 distinct CDR3 sequences; its top ten clones hold approximately 6.8%. Sequenced material: blood T cells: a sorted CD56 or NKG2C T cell subset, CD4+ or CD8+ T cells, or bulk PBMC T cells (not recorded which). V gene TRBV6-2 or TRBV6-3 combines with J gene TRBJ2-5; the D call from TCRdb, TRBD1, cannot be confirmed without DNA. The receptor was isolated from a woman between 18 and 70 years old in good health. The CDR3 reads CASRTGQGDQETQYF.